The text below deals with one T cell receptor (beta chain). Its antigen is currently not known. No clone much larger than this one lies a single base away; base qualities are absent. The CDR3, from cysteine to phenylalanine, totals 13 residues. The only DNA kept is the CDR3, 39 bases in frame from the first base. The germline V gene gives CDR1 as MNHEY and CDR2 as SVGAGI. Relative to germline, V is missing 5 bases and J is missing 5 bases, with 5 bases of the junction outside any gene match. The data are from a study of T cells after somatic rescue of genetic block (dated by TCRdb to about 2020). Turning to the overall study: The study assessed how robust, over the long term, a T-cell system was when the system had developed through somatic rescue of a genetic block in T-cell development.

Library method: the immunoSEQ multiplex PCR assay. TCRdb took this table from immuneACCESS and kept in-frame rearrangements with V and J called. Such tables lack part of the clones; where checked against another copy, unresolved V genes explain under half of the gap, and the rest is unexplained. A total of roughly 51,000 clones appear in this sample, approximately 96% of them only once. The ten biggest clones cover around 0.078% of the sample. The sequencing input was peripheral blood mononuclear cells (PBMCs). This TCR was recovered from a child younger than two. The chain is made from TRBV6-5 and TRBJ2-7; TRBD1 matches 8 bases in the middle. The nucleotide sequence reads TGTGCCAGCAGTGATGACAGGGGCCACGAGCAGTACTTC. Translation gives CASSDDRGHEQYF.